Below, 24 T cell receptor beta chains from the same sample are listed, as sequenced in a study of cytomegalovirus exposure and HLA in healthy donors. Both 60 Vbeta primers and 13 Jbeta primers went into the PCR. Sequenced by immunoSEQ multiplex PCR; TCRdb stores in-frame clones only, minus some. The repertoire has hundreds of thousands of clones, 60% to 85% of them found once; the top ten carry roughly 16%. The sample comprised PBMCs. The receptors shown here come from a man aged 40-49 years in good health and CMV-seronegative.

V and J are TRBV7-8 and TRBJ1-1; D remains ambiguous. Between the trimmed V and J ends, which lost 5 bases and 0 bases, there was a span of 10 bases. The germline V gene encodes CDR1 SGHVS and CDR2 FQNEAQ. This CDR3 region has 14 residues. The CDR3 DNA reads TGTGCCAGCAGCATACTGGTGGTGAACACTGAAGCTTTCTTT. Protein sequence: CASSILVVNTEAFF.

This chain connects TRBV27 to TRBJ2-2, with TRBD2 matching 7 bases. V trimming: 2 bases; J trimming: 3 bases; junction bases outside the gene matches: 3. This CDR3 contains 15 residues. Looked up from germline, CDR1 is MNHEY and CDR2 is SMNVEV (reference sequence). The CDR3 DNA sequence: TGTGCCAGCAGTTTAACGGGAGGTGACACCGGGGAGCTGTTTTTT. Translation gives CASSLTGGDTGELFF.

This chain connects TRBV4-3 to TRBJ2-1; D gene unclear. The length of the CDR3 is 14 residues. The germline V gene has CDR1 LGHNA and CDR2 YSLEER. V was trimmed by 0 bases and J by 2 bases, leaving 5 bases between them. For the CDR3, the DNA is TGCGCCAGCAGCCAAGATTCCGCCTACAATGAGCAGTTCTTC. It is translated as CASSQDSAYNEQFF.

The chain recombines TRBV29-1 with TRBJ2-7; TRBD2 agrees at 11 bases. Germline loops: CDR1 SQVTM, CDR2 ANQGSEA. J gave up 4 bases and V 6 bases, and 8 bases lay outside the gene matches. The CDR3 contains 14 residues. CDR3 protein: CSVELTSGSYEQYF. In nucleotides, the CDR3 is TGCAGCGTAGAACTTACTAGCGGGAGTTACGAGCAGTACTTC.

The V gene is TRBV5-4, the J gene TRBJ1-1; TRBD1 matches 8 bases. V lost 4 bases, J lost 4 bases, and 6 bases stayed unmatched. The CDR3 has 14 residues. Germline CDR1 SGHNT, CDR2 YYREEE (reference sequence). CDR3 loop: CASSPYRGATEAFF. CDR3 in DNA: TGTGCCAGCAGCCCGTACAGGGGGGCCACTGAAGCTTTCTTT.

The genes are TRBV4-2 and TRBJ1-2, with 8 bases that match TRBD1. Germline CDR1 is LGHNA and CDR2 is YNFKEQ. The J segment lost 6 bases and the V segment lost 1 base, leaving 7 bases of the junction unmatched. The length of the CDR3 is 15 residues. CDR3 protein: CASSQVGQGVHGYTF. The CDR3 DNA is TGTGCCAGCAGCCAAGTCGGACAGGGAGTGCATGGCTACACCTTC.

The chain combines TRBV9 with TRBJ2-3; D not resolved. Germline V CDR1 and CDR2: SGDLS, YYNGEE. The CDR3 sequence is 13 residues long. Deletions cut 0 bases from V and 2 bases from J, with 4 bases between. The CDR3 region has the DNA TGTGCCAGCAGCGTAGTCTTCACAGATACGCAGTATTTT. Translating gives CASSVVFTDTQYF. Supplemented by reference TRBV9 and TRBJ2-3, the full variable domain reads DSGVTQTPKHLITATGQRVTLRCSPRSGDLSVYWYQQSLDQGLQFLIQYYNGEERAKGNILERFSAQQFPDLHSELNLSSLELGDSALYFCASSVVFTDTQYFGPGTRLTVL.

V gene TRBV5-1 combines with J gene TRBJ2-3, with 15 positions matching TRBD2. The CDR3 is 17 residues long. Germline loops: CDR1 SGHRS, CDR2 YFSETQ. V lost 4 bases to trimming and J lost 5 bases; unmatched junction nucleotides: 8. CDR3 sequence: CASSPGLAGGPQDTQYF. Here the CDR3 DNA reads TGCGCCAGCAGCCCCGGACTAGCGGGAGGGCCTCAAGATACGCAGTATTTT.

V and J are TRBV7-9 and TRBJ1-5; D is undetermined. Germline CDR1 and CDR2: SEHNR and FQNEAQ (reference sequence). V shed 5 bases and J shed 6 bases, with 11 bases lying between them. The CDR3 runs 13 residues. The CDR3 is CASSQAERQPQHF. The CDR3 coding sequence is TGTGCCAGCAGCCAAGCCGAACGTCAGCCCCAGCATTTT.

V gene TRBV28 combines with J gene TRBJ2-3; D gene ambiguous. Looked up from germline, CDR1 is MDHEN and CDR2 is SYDVKM. V was shortened by 5 bases and J by 0 bases, with 12 bases between the two germline ends. CDR3 length: 15 residues. The CDR3 nucleotides read TGTGCCAGCAGTGCTCCGAGGAGTAGCACAGATACGCAGTATTTT. Translated, it gives CASSAPRSSTDTQYF.

This rearrangement joins TRBV6-5 to TRBJ2-7; 7 bases map to TRBD2. The junction had 12 bases not matched to a gene; V was cut back by 4 bases and J by 6 bases. Germline lookup yields CDR1 MNHEY and CDR2 SVGAGI. This CDR3 is built from 15 residues. The CDR3 region is CASSLLSRGGSEQYF. The CDR3 DNA follows: TGTGCCAGCAGTTTACTTTCTAGGGGCGGGAGCGAGCAGTACTTC.

This clone was counted a single time. The chain employs TRBV6-4 and TRBJ2-1, with 10 bases aligning to TRBD2. Germline trimming cut 9 bases from V and 3 bases from J; bases unmatched to any gene: 11. Germline CDR1 and CDR2: MRHNA and SNTAGT. This CDR3 spans 16 amino acids. The CDR3, as DNA: TGTGCCAGTAAAGACCATGGGACTAGCGACTACAATGAGCAGTTCTTC. Translated, it gives CASKDHGTSDYNEQFF.

J is TRBJ2-7 and V is TRBV10-2, with 8 bases aligning to TRBD1. This CDR3 has 13 amino acids. Germline V gene sequence: CDR1 WSHSY, CDR2 SAAADI. V gave up 3 bases and J gave up 3 bases; unmatched junction bases: 1. The CDR3 spells CASSEGTGYEQYF. CDR3 DNA: TGCGCCAGCAGTGAAGGGACAGGCTACGAGCAGTACTTC.

This clone was seen a few times. The V gene is TRBV28, the J gene TRBJ2-6; 8 nucleotides agree with TRBD1. This CDR3 comprises 15 residues. Germline V gives CDR1 MDHEN, CDR2 SYDVKM. The ends lost 4 bases at V and 1 base at J; junction bases unmatched: 0. Written as DNA, the CDR3 is TGTGCCAGCAGTTGGACAGGGTCTGGGGCCAACGTCCTGACTTTC. Amino acids: CASSWTGSGANVLTF.

The chain links TRBV14 to TRBJ2-7, with 8 nucleotides matching TRBD2. Germline CDR1 SGHDN, CDR2 FVKESK. This CDR3 has 18 residues. Unmatched junction bases numbered 10, after V lost 0 bases and J lost 0 bases. The CDR3 DNA reads TGTGCCAGCAGCCAAGATAGGCCGGGGGGGCTCACCTCCTACGAGCAGTACTTC. Translating it yields CASSQDRPGGLTSYEQYF. Using reference TRBV14 and TRBJ2-7 for the parts outside the CDR3, the full variable domain is EAGVTQFPSHSVIEKGQTVTLRCDPISGHDNLYWYRRVMGKEIKFLLHFVKESKQDESGMPNNRFLAERTGGTYSTLKVQPAELEDSGVYFCASSQDRPGGLTSYEQYFGPGTRLTVT.

This clone turned up a few times. The chain employs TRBV2 and TRBJ1-2; TRBD1 agrees at 8 bases. This CDR3 is 12 amino acids long. Trimming took 8 bases from V and 8 from J; bases not matched to a gene: 7. Per the germline V gene, CDR1 is SNHLY and CDR2 is FYNNEI. CDR3 sequence reads: CASVRGRGGYTF. The DNA of the CDR3 is TGTGCCAGCGTCAGGGGGCGAGGGGGCTACACCTTC.

This clone was observed a single time. This chain links TRBV5-1 with TRBJ2-7; TRBD2 might be the D (6 bases). CDR1 SGHRS and CDR2 YFSETQ come from the germline V gene. The ends were cut back, 0 bases at V and 0 bases at J, with 10 bases in the middle. This CDR3 region has 15 residues. As DNA, the CDR3 is TGCGCCAGCAGCTTGGAGGGACTCAACTCCTACGAGCAGTACTTC. Protein: CASSLEGLNSYEQYF.

The chain recombines TRBV25-1 with TRBJ1-1, with D tentatively TRBD1 (6 bases). The V gene's germline CDR1 is MGHDK and CDR2 SYGVNS. V lost 5 bases and J lost 2, with 18 bases in between. The CDR3 covers 16 residues. The CDR3 nucleotides read TGTGCCAGCAGTCGTGGGGAGGGGGAGGGTAACACTGAAGCTTTCTTT. It yields the protein CASSRGEGEGNTEAFF.

The chain recombines TRBV2 with TRBJ1-2, with a tentative D call TRBD1 (6 bases). The germline V gene has CDR1 SNHLY and CDR2 FYNNEI. The CDR3 length is 15 residues. Trimming shortened V by 7 bases and J by 1 base, and 16 bases separated the two germline ends. The CDR3 region is CASNPQGSLNYGYTF. For the CDR3, the DNA is TGTGCCAGCAATCCCCAGGGGAGCCTTAACTATGGCTACACCTTC. Combining the CDR3 with reference TRBV2 and TRBJ1-2 gives the whole variable domain EPEVTQTPSHQVTQMGQEVILRCVPISNHLYFYWYRQILGQKVEFLVSFYNNEISEKSEIFDDQFSVERPDGSNFTLKIRSTKLEDSAMYFCASNPQGSLNYGYTFGSGTRLTVV.

The chain uses TRBV27 and TRBJ2-1; TRBD1 matches at 8 bases. This CDR3 is built from 19 residues. Germline CDR1 MNHEY, CDR2 SMNVEV (reference sequence). J was trimmed by 1 base and V by 1 base; bases with no gene match: 12. The CDR3 DNA reads as TGTGCCAGCAGTTTATTTTCGTACGAGCAGGGGGCTTCCTACAATGAGCAGTTCTTC. It specifies CASSLFSYEQGASYNEQFF.

The genes are TRBV18 and TRBJ1-2, with 7 bases aligning to TRBD1. This CDR3 comprises 14 residues. The germline CDR1 and CDR2 sequences are KGHSH and LQKENI. J was trimmed by 4 bases and V by 10 bases; bases with no gene match: 12. CDR3 region: CATRGGDPIYGYTF. The CDR3 region has the DNA TGTGCCACCCGAGGGGGCGACCCTATCTATGGCTACACCTTC.

J is TRBJ2-1 and V is TRBV7-6; 8 nucleotides line up with TRBD2. V shed 2 bases, J shed 4 bases, and the junction held 7 bases outside the gene matches. The V gene's germline CDR1 is SGHVS and CDR2 FNYEAQ. The CDR3 spans 16 residues. CDR3 sequence: CASSLLATSGYNEQFF. The CDR3 coding sequence is TGTGCCAGCAGCTTATTGGCAACTAGCGGATACAATGAGCAGTTCTTC.

The V gene is TRBV5-6, the J gene TRBJ1-5; D gene uncertain. The CDR3 has 12 residues. In germline, CDR1 is SGHDT, CDR2 YYEEEE. The CDR3 is CGIRTHNQPQHF. DNA for the CDR3: TGTGGTATCCGGACTCATAATCAGCCCCAGCATTTT.

The rearrangement joins TRBV5-1 to TRBJ2-1, with 9 bases that match TRBD2. V trimming: 1 base; J trimming: 8 bases; junction bases outside the gene matches: 16. The CDR3 totals 18 residues. The germline CDR1 and CDR2 sequences are SGHRS and YFSETQ. In DNA form, the CDR3 reads TGCGCCAGCAGCTTGTCAGCTAGCGGGATAGGATGGGTGGATGAGCAGTTCTTC. It codes for CASSLSASGIGWVDEQFF.